The entry that follows covers one T cell receptor beta chain sequence. The age range of participants was about 18 to 95 years, with residence in under 25 US areas. Cohort allocation depended upon clinical history that participants reported. The data were produced by immunoSEQ multiplex PCR, yet TCRdb's version contains in-frame clones alone and is incomplete. Here the sample spans 140,000 to 150,000 clones, more than 80% being singletons. The data derive from a study of blood T cell repertoires in COVID-19. Looking at the study overall: Acute-phase and convalescent COVID-19 samples originated in the United States, Italy and Spain.

Trimming shortened V by 6 bases and J by 3 bases, and 11 bases separated the two germline ends. The CDR3 extends over 13 amino acids. Germline V gives CDR1 MNHEY, CDR2 SVGAGI. The TCR sequence derives from a man aged 50 or older who had recovered from COVID-19. Sample: PBMCs or T cells enriched from blood (not recorded which). This chain joins TRBV6-5 and TRBJ1-1, with D hard to call. DNA for the CDR3: TGTGCCAGCAGGGTTCGGCGGGACACTGAAGCTTTCTTT. Protein: CASRVRRDTEAFF.